The clone carrying this T cell receptor beta chain showed up many times. Its antigen remains unidentified. Read coverage stops 3 residues before the CDR3 terminus; the germline J gene supplies the remainder. CVID and control samples used equivalent genomic DNA input. This table comes from immunoSEQ multiplex PCR, and its TCRdb copy is limited to in-frame clones, with some not included. There are about 7,300 clones in the sample, none observed a single time. The entry originates in a study of T cell clonality in common variable immunodeficiency. Study-wide points: Repertoire-complication correlations in CVID were limited by patient heterogeneity. In common variable immunodeficiency, TCR beta chains reportedly carried fewer deletions and N-nucleotide insertions. TCRbeta clonality was increased in CVID versus healthy controls.

Both groups were predominantly of Caucasian heritage. CDR3 size: 12 residues. Trimming pared 6 bases from V and 4 bases from J, leaving 8 bases between. The chain employs TRBV12-3 or TRBV12-4 and TRBJ2-3, with no clear D. This TCR was recovered from a human donor with common variable immunodeficiency. Sequences were obtained from peripheral blood mononuclear cells. The sequenced CDR3 bases are TGTGCCAGCAGCCCACACGCAGATACG. This codes for CASSPHADT. The entire CDR3 reads CASSPHADTQYF.